The T cell receptor beta chain described here comes from a study of blood T cell repertoires in COVID-19 (dated by TCRdb to about 2020). Study-wide context: The collaborator samples originated in the United States, Italy and Spain and spanned the acute and convalescent phases of COVID-19. The prospective study material was composed of cDNA or gDNA derived from T cells, B-cell-depleted T cells, or PBMCs. Deeply sampled blood TCRbeta repertoires from subjects exposed to, actively infected with, or recovered from COVID-19 were included in the dataset. The repertoires were made available in a free public database intended to serve as a resource for research on the immune response to SARS-CoV-2. Samples were obtained from the ongoing ImmuneRACE study (first 160 participants) and from about 1,300 subjects provided by 6 global collaborators. Sample metadata almost always included a de-identified subject ID, COVID-19 status, age in years and sex. HLA class I and class II types, where available, came from metadata supplied by the sample provider rather than from assay-based typing.

TCRbeta CDR3 regions were amplified from genomic DNA using the immunoSEQ Assay, a bias-controlled multiplex PCR. The study's processing was this. Within the assay, amplification of reference gene primers was used to estimate how many nucleated cells each sample contained. To quantify the absolute abundance of each unique TCRbeta CDR3 rearrangement, sequence reads were collapsed and filtered. For each sample, productive Simpson clonality was calculated as the square root of Simpson's diversity index across productive rearrangements. Held by TCRdb, this immuneACCESS table contains in-frame sequences only and omits some clones. Under half of the omission traces to an unresolved V gene where checked; the cause of the rest is unknown. The V and J calls and clone size come from that table; D and trimming were worked out from the DNA. The sample profile shows about 90,000 clones; about 77% of them were found once. The top ten clones comprise around a tenth of the sample.

Here is what the overall study found, with its caveats: Clinical and demographic metadata were provided uncurated, with the amount varying by source and participant.

Whole blood was collected in K2EDTA tubes by collaborating institutions according to the institutions' own protocols. For TCRbeta analysis, collaborators shipped samples as frozen whole blood, isolated PBMCs, or DNA extracted from either of those sample types. Comments on this clone: Its target antigen remains unknown. Base qualities were left out, and no much larger clone turns up one base away.

The clonotype was recovered from a woman of 80 years or more with acute or convalescent COVID-19. The sample comprised peripheral blood.

The nucleotides are TGTGCCAGCTCCCCGGACACCGCTAACTATGGCTACACCTTC. This gives the protein CASSPDTANYGYTF. The rearrangement combines TRBV18 with TRBJ1-2; perhaps TRBD1 is the D gene, with 5 bases matching. Taken from cysteine to phenylalanine, the CDR3 has 14 residues. Only the CDR3 part of the read is kept: 42 bases, read in frame from the first base. The germline ends are 11 bases apart after V is trimmed by 6 bases and J by 0 bases. Per the germline V gene, KGHSH is the CDR1 and LQKENI is the CDR2.